This T cell receptor (beta chain) was retrieved from a study of T-cell memory formation after mild COVID-19. TCRdb processed the 5' RACE reads anew with MiXCR; each CDR3 protein has one entry. There are more than 55,000 distinct CDR3 sequences in the sample; over 7.5% occur only once, and 0.9% to 1.5% lies in the top ten. Germline CDR1 and CDR2: SGHRS and YFSETQ. The CDR3 contains 16 residues. V was pared by 4 bases and J by 1 base, with 16 bases between. This chain connects TRBV5-1 to TRBJ2-3, with D perhaps given as TRBD1 or TRBD2 (6 bases each). Specimen: PBMCs or a T cell subset sorted from them (not recorded which). This TCR was sampled from a young man who had mild COVID-19 (a few samples of this study predate the infection). Cell type and time point are not known. This CDR3 reads CASSLVFGGGTDTQYF. The CDR3 DNA is TGCGCCAGCAGCCTGGTTTTCGGGGGCGGCACAGATACGCAGTATTTT.